This TCR beta chain stems from a study of naive and memory T cell subsets. Overall study findings and caveats: Clonotypes here are unpaired alpha or beta chain sequences. Possibly reflecting memory cells re-expressing CD45RA, a few larger clonotypes occurred in naive repertoires, especially CD8.

Two oligonucleotides, mixed equimolar, formed the beta constant-region primer covering TRBC1 and TRBC2. Nested alpha and beta constant-region primers with the SP2 primer drove four PCR rounds on ligated cDNA. MiXCR, applied by TCRdb to the UMI-ligation and nested PCR reads, yields one record per CDR3 protein. The sample carries 80,000 or so distinct CDR3 sequences, around 9% recorded once. In the case of this clonotype: Its target is not known.

Material: naive CD8+ T cells from blood. The origin of this receptor is a human donor in good health.

CDR3 loop: CASSMFAVGLVDNEQFF. The CDR3 DNA follows: TGTGCCAGTAGTATGTTTGCAGTGGGCCTTGTCGACAATGAGCAGTTCTTC. The chain combines TRBV19 with TRBJ2-1, with D unclear. This CDR3 is built from 17 residues. With 3 bases removed from V and 5 bases from J, the gap between germline ends came to 20 bases. Germline-derived CDR1 and CDR2 are LNHDA and SQIVND (reference sequence).